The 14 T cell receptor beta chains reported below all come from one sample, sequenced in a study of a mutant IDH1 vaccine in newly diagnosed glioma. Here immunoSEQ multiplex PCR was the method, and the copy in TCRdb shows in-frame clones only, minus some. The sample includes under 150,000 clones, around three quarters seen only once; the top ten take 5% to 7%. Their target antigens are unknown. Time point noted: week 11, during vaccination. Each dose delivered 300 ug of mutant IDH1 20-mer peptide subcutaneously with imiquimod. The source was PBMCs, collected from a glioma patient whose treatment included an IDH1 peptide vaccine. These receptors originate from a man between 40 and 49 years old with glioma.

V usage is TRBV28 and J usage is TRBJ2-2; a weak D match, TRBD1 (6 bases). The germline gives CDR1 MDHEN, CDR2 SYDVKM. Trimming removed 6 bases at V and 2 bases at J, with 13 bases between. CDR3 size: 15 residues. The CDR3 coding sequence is TGTGCCAGCAGGAACTCAGGGACAAACACCGGGGAGCTGTTTTTT. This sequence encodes CASRNSGTNTGELFF.

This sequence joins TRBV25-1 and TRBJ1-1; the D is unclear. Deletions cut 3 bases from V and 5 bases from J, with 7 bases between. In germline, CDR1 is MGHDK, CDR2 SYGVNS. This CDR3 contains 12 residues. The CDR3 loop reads CASSEGATEAFF. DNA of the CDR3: TGTGCCAGCAGTGAGGGAGCGACTGAAGCTTTCTTT.

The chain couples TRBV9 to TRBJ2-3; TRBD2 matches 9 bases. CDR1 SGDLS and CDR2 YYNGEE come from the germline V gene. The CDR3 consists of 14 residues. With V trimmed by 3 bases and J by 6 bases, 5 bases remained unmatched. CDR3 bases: TGTGCCAGCAGCGGCGGGGGGGCCCGGGATACGCAGTATTTT. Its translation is CASSGGGARDTQYF.

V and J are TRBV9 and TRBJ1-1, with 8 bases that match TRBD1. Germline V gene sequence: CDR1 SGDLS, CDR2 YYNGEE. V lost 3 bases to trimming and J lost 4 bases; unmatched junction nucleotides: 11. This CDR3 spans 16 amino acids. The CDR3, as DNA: TGTGCCAGCAGCGCCCTGACAGGGGCGGTGGGCACTGAAGCTTTCTTT. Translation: CASSALTGAVGTEAFF.

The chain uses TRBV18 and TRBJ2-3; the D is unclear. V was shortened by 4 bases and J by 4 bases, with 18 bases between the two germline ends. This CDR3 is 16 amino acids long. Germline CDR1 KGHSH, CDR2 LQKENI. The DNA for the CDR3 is TGTGCCAGCTCACTTCCCGACCTCTTAGTATCAGATACGCAGTATTTT. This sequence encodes CASSLPDLLVSDTQYF.

CDR3 nucleotides: TGTGCCTTCCGGACCTGGGGGGACATTCAGTACTTC. It is translated as CAFRTWGDIQYF. The chain employs TRBV30 and TRBJ2-4; possibly TRBD2 for D (6 bases). V was pared by 7 bases and J by 8 bases, with 15 bases between. The CDR3 totals 12 residues. Germline loops: CDR1 GTSNPN, CDR2 SVGIG (reference sequence).

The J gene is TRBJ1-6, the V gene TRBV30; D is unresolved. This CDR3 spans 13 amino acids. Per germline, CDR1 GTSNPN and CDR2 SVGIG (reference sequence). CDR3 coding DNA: TGTGCTGGGGAGCGGGGAAATAATTCACCCCTCCACTTT. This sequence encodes CAGERGNNSPLHF.

Written as DNA, the CDR3 is TGCGCCAGCAGCTTGGGGACTAGCCCCTCCTACAATGAGCAGTTCTTC. This gives the protein CASSLGTSPSYNEQFF. The chain carries TRBV5-1 and TRBJ2-1, with 8 positions matching TRBD2. V trimming: 0 bases; J trimming: 0 bases; junction bases outside the gene matches: 2. Germline CDR1 SGHRS, CDR2 YFSETQ. The CDR3 is 16 residues long.

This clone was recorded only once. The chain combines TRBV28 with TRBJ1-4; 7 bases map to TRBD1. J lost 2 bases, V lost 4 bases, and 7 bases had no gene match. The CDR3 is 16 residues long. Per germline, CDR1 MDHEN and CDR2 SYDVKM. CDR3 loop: CASSSGQAGTNEKLFF. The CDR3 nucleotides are TGTGCCAGCAGTTCAGGACAGGCGGGCACTAATGAAAAACTGTTTTTT.

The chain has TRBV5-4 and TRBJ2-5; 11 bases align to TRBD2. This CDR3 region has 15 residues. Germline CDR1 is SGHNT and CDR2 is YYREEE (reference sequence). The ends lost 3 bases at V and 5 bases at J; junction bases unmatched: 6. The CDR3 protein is CASSSPSGGRETQYF. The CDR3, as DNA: TGTGCCAGCAGCTCCCCTAGCGGGGGGAGGGAGACCCAGTACTTC.

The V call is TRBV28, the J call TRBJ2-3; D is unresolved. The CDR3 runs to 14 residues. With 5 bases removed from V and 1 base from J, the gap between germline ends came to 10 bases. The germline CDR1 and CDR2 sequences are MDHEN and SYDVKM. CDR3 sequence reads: CASSEDGRTDTQYF. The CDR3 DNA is TGTGCCAGCAGTGAAGACGGCCGCACAGATACGCAGTATTTT.

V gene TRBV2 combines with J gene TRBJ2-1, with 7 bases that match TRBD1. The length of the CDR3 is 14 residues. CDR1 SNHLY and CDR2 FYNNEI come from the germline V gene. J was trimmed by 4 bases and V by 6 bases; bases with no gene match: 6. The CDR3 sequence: CASSPWTGYNEQFF. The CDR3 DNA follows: TGTGCCAGCAGCCCCTGGACAGGATACAATGAGCAGTTCTTC.

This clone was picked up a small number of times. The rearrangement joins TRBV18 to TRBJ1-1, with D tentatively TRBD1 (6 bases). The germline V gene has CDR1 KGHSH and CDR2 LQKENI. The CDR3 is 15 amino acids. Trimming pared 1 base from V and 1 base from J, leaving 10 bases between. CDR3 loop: CASSPRDNSNTEAFF. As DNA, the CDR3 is TGTGCCAGCTCACCACGGGACAACTCGAACACTGAAGCTTTCTTT.

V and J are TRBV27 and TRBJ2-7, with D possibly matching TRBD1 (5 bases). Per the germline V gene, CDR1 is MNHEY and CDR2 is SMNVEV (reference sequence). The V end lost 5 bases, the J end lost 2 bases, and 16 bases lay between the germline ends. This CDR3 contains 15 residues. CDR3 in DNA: TGTGCCAGCAGTCAACAGGATCCCCCCCCCTACGAGCAGTACTTC. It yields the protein CASSQQDPPPYEQYF.